The rows below give T cell receptor beta chains drawn from one sample of a study of T cells in Graves' hyperthyroidism and ophthalmopathy. TCRdb re-called the multiplex PCR reads with MiXCR, one entry per CDR3 protein. The sample lists about half a million distinct CDR3 sequences, around a fifth occurring once. What was sequenced was blood. The source of these receptors is a woman between 70 and 85 years old with Graves' ophthalmopathy. Both conserved end residues are part of each CDR3.

TRBV28	TRBJ2-2	CASSFRQNTGELFF
TRBV6-1	TRBJ1-2	CASSFTGTLGGSYGYTF
TRBV30	TRBJ2-7	CAWSVQDSPFYEQYF
TRBV14	TRBJ2-2	CASSQSPGQGERTGELFF
TRBV24-1	TRBJ2-3	CATSDWRLAGGDTQYF
TRBV12-5	TRBJ1-2	CASGPGGRSDGYTF
TRBV5-1	TRBJ2-3	CASGPPGGDYTDTQYF
TRBV20-1	TRBJ2-5	CSATTPTRETQYF
TRBV2	TRBJ1-3	CASSRQGALGNTIYF
TRBV15	TRBJ2-5	CATSRDIGETQYF
TRBV6-1	TRBJ1-1	CASGRGGYTEAFF
TRBV5-5	TRBJ1-2	CASSWGQVSPHGYTF